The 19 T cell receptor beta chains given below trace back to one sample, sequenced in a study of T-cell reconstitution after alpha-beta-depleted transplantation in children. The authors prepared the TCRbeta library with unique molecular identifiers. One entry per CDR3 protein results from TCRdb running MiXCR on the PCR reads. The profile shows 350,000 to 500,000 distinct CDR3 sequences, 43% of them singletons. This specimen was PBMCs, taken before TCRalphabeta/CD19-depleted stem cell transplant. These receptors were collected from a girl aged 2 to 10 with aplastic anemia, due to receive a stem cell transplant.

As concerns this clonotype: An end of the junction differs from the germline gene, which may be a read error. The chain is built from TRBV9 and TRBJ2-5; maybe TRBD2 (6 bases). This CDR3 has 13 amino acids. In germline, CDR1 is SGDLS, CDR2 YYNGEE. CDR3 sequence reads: CASSVAVQETQYF. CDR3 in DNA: TGTGCCAGCAGTGTAGCGGTCCAAGAGACCCAGTACTTC.

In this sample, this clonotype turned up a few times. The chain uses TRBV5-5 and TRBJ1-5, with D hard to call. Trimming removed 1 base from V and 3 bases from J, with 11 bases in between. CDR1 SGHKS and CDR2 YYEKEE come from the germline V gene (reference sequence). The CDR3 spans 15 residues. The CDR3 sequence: CASSLSRTVNQPQHF. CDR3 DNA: TGTGCCAGCAGCTTGAGTCGTACAGTCAATCAGCCCCAGCATTTT.

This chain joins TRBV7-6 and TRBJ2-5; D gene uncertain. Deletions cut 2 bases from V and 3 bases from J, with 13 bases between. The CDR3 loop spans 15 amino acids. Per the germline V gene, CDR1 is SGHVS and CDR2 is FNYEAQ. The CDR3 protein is CASSLYFQDKETQYF. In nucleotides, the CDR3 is TGTGCCAGCAGCTTATATTTCCAAGACAAAGAGACCCAGTACTTC.

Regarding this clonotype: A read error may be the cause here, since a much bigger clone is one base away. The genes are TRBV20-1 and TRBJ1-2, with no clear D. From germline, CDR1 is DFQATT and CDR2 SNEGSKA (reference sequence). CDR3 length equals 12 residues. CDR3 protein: CSAPYGDNGYAF. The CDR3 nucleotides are TGCAGTGCCCCGTACGGGGATAATGGCTACGCCTTC.

Here the CDR3 reads CASRRTGTPEVETQYF. The DNA for the CDR3 is TGTGCCAGCAGGAGAACCGGGACCCCCGAGGTGGAGACCCAGTACTTC. The chain joins TRBV12-3 or TRBV12-4 to TRBJ2-5; D is possibly TRBD1 or TRBD2 (5 bases each). The CDR3 consists of 16 residues. With 6 bases removed from V and 5 bases from J, the gap between germline ends came to 22 bases.

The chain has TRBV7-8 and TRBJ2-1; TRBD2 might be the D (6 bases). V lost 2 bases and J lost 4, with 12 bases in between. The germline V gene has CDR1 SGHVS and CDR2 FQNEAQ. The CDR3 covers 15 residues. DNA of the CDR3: TGTGCCAGCAGCTTACGGCCGGACTATTACAATGAGCAGTTCTTC. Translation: CASSLRPDYYNEQFF.

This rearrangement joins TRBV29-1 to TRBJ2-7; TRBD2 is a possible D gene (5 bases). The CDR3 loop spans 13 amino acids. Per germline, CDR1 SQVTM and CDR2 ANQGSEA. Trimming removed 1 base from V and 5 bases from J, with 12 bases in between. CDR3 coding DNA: TGCAGCGTTGAAGCCGGGATGAGTAACGAGCAGTACTTC. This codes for CSVEAGMSNEQYF.

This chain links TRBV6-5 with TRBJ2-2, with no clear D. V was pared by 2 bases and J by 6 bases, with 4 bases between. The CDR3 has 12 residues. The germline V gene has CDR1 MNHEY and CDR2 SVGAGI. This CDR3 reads CASSYVAGELFF. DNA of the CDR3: TGTGCCAGCAGTTACGTCGCCGGGGAGCTGTTTTTT.

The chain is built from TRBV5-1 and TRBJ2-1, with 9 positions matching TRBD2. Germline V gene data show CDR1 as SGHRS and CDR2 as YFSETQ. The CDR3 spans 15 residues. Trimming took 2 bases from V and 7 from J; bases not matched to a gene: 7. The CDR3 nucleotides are TGCGCCAGCAGCTTCGGCGGGGGGGCAGGGAATGAGCAGTTCTTC. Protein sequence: CASSFGGGAGNEQFF.

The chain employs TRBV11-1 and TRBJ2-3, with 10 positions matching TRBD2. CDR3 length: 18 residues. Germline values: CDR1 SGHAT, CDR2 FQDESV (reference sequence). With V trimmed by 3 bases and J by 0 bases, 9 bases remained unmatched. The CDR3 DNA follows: TGTGCCAGCAGCTTGCGGCGGACTAGCGGTATTAGCACAGATACGCAGTATTTT. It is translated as CASSLRRTSGISTDTQYF. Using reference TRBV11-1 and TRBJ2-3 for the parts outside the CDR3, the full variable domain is EAEVAQSPRYKITEKSQAVAFWCDPISGHATLYWYRQILGQGPELLVQFQDESVVDDSQLPKDRFSAERLKGVDSTLKIQPAELGDSAMYLCASSLRRTSGISTDTQYFGPGTRLTVL.

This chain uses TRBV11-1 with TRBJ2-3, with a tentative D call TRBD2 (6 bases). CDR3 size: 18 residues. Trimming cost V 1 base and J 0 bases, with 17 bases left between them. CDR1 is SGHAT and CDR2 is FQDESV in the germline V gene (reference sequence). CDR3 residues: CASSLVGGADLSTDTQYF. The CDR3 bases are TGTGCCAGCAGCTTAGTCGGGGGAGCCGACTTAAGCACAGATACGCAGTATTTT.

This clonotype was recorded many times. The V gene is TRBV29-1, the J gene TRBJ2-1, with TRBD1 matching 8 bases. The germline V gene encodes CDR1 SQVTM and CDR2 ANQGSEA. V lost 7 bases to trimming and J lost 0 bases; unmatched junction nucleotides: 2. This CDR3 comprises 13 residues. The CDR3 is CSGQGSSYNEQFF. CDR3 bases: TGCAGCGGACAGGGGAGCTCCTACAATGAGCAGTTCTTC.

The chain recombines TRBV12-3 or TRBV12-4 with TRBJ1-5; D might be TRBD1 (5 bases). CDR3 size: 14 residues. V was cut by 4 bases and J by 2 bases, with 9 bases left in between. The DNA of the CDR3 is TGTGCCAGCAGTTCTCCGGGACGCAATCAGCCCCAGCATTTT. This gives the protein CASSSPGRNQPQHF.

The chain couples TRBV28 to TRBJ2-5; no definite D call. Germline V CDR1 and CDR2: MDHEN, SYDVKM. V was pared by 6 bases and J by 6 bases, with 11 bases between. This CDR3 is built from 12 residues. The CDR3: CASSLMRKTQYF. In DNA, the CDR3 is TGTGCCAGCAGCCTAATGAGAAAGACCCAGTACTTC.

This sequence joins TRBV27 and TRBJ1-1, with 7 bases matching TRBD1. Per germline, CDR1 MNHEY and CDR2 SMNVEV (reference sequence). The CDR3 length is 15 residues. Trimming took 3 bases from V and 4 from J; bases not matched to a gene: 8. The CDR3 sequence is CASSLTSQGSTEAFF. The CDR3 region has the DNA TGTGCCAGCAGTTTGACATCACAGGGGAGCACTGAAGCTTTCTTT.

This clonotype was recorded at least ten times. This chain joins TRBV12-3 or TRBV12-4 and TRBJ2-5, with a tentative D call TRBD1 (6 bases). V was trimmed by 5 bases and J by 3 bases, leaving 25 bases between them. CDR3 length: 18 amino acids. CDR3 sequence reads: CASSASFTPGAVEETQYF. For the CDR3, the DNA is TGTGCCAGCAGTGCGAGCTTCACTCCAGGGGCGGTAGAAGAGACCCAGTACTTC.

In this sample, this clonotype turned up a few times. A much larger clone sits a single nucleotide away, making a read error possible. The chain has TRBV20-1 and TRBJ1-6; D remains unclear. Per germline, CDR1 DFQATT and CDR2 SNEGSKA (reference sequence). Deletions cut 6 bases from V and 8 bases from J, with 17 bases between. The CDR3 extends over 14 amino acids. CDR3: CSAFTGPIDSPLHF. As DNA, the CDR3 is TGCAGTGCGTTTACCGGACCGATAGATTCACCCCTCCACTTT.

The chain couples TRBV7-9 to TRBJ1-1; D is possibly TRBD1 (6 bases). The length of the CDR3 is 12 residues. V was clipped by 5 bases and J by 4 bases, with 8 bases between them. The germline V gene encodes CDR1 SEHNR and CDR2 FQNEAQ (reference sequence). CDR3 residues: CASSDRSTEAFF. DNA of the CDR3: TGTGCCAGCAGCGACAGGAGCACTGAAGCTTTCTTT.

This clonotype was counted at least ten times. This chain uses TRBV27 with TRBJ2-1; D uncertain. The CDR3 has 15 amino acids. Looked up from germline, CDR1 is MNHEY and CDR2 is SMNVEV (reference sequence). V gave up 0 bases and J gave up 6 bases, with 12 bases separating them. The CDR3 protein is CASSLSVTSGNEQFF. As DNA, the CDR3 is TGTGCCAGCAGTTTATCTGTTACCTCTGGCAATGAGCAGTTCTTC.